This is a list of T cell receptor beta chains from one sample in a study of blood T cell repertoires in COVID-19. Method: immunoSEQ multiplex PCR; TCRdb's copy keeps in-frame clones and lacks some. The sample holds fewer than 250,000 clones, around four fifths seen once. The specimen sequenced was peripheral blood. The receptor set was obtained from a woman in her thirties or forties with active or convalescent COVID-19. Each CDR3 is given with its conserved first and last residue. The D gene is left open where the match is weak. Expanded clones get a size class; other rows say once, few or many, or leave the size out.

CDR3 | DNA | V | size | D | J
CASSIRTGRAGANVLTF | TGTGCCAGTAGTATTAGGACAGGGAGGGCTGGGGCCAACGTCCTGACTTTC | TRBV19 | - | - | TRBJ2-6
CASSKDLGTANYGYTF | TGTGCCAGCAGCAAAGATCTAGGGACAGCTAACTATGGCTACACCTTC | TRBV3-1/TRBV3-2 | - | TRBD1 | TRBJ1-2
CASRQGASYEQYF | TGTGCCAGCAGACAGGGGGCCTCCTACGAGCAGTACTTC | TRBV12-3/TRBV12-4 | - | TRBD1 | TRBJ2-7
CATWDRLGYTF | TGTGCCACCTGGGACAGGTTGGGCTACACCTTC | TRBV6-5 | - | TRBD1 | TRBJ1-2
CASSPGTADEKLFF | TGTGCCAGCAGCCCCGGGACAGCCGATGAAAAACTGTTTTTT | TRBV6-6 | - | TRBD1 | TRBJ1-4
CASSYWQGRDSPLHF | TGTGCCAGCAGTTACTGGCAGGGGAGGGATTCACCCCTCCACTTT | TRBV6-5 | - | - | TRBJ1-6
CATSGGSHGYTF | TGTGCCACCTCAGGGGGCAGTCATGGCTACACCTTC | TRBV10-3 | - | TRBD1 | TRBJ1-2
CASGSPGTGATGELFF | TGTGCCAGCGGTTCCCCCGGGACAGGGGCCACCGGGGAGCTGTTTTTT | TRBV28 | - | TRBD1 | TRBJ2-2
CASSPRGGGGGYEQYF | TGTGCCAGCAGCCCCCGAGGGGGCGGCGGTGGCTACGAGCAGTACTTC | TRBV7-8 | - | TRBD1 | TRBJ2-7
CATSIQTNSGNTIYF | TGTGCCACCAGCATTCAGACAAACTCTGGAAACACCATATATTTT | TRBV15 | once | - | TRBJ1-3
CATSGPGRTPESWGYEQYF | TGTGCCACCAGTGGCCCAGGTAGGACTCCCGAGTCGTGGGGCTACGAGCAGTACTTC | TRBV24-1 | - | - | TRBJ2-7
CASSGFVEESEYPYGYTF | TGTGCCAGCAGTGGTTTCGTCGAGGAAAGCGAGTATCCCTATGGCTACACCTTC | TRBV6-1 | few | - | TRBJ1-2
CASSQSTSMRQGASGYTF | TGTGCCAGCAGCCAATCAACATCGATGAGACAGGGGGCCTCTGGCTACACCTTC | TRBV3-1/TRBV3-2 | - | TRBD1 | TRBJ1-2
CASSVGTGMGTEAFF | TGTGCCAGCAGCGTCGGAACAGGGATGGGAACTGAAGCTTTCTTT | TRBV5-4 | - | - | TRBJ1-1
CAWSRGQGNYQPQHF | TGTGCCTGGAGTCGGGGACAGGGGAATTATCAGCCCCAGCATTTT | TRBV30 | - | TRBD1 | TRBJ1-5
CASSSGRGETQYF | TGTGCCAGCTCATCCGGGAGAGGAGAGACCCAGTACTTC | TRBV18 | - | - | TRBJ2-5
CASSPQGNTEAFF | TGTGCCAGCAGCCCTCAGGGGAACACTGAAGCTTTCTTT | TRBV9 | - | - | TRBJ1-1
CASSPGFGSSTDTQYF | TGTGCCAGCAGCCCCGGATTCGGGTCCAGCACAGATACGCAGTATTTT | TRBV3-1/TRBV3-2 | - | - | TRBJ2-3
CASSPGQGVVPYEQYF | TGTGCCAGCAGCCCGGGACAGGGGGTTGTTCCCTACGAGCAGTACTTC | TRBV7-8 | - | TRBD1 | TRBJ2-7
CASASASDGEQYF | TGCGCCAGCGCTAGCGCCTCGGACGGCGAGCAGTACTTC | TRBV5-1 | - | - | TRBJ2-7
CASSSKETQYF | TGTGCCAGCTCATCAAAAGAGACCCAGTACTTC | TRBV18 | - | - | TRBJ2-5
CASSTAGTVTLWGQGREYTEAFF | TGTGCCAGTAGTACCGCCGGGACTGTAACATTGTGGGGACAGGGACGGGAGTATACTGAAGCTTTCTTT | TRBV19 | - | TRBD1 | TRBJ1-1
CASSFWGRAGEQYF | TGTGCCAGCAGCTTCTGGGGGAGGGCCGGGGAGCAGTACTTC | TRBV5-8 | - | TRBD2 | TRBJ2-7
CASSLESGTGYSYGYTF | TGTGCCAGCAGCTTAGAGTCCGGGACAGGGTACTCCTATGGCTACACCTTC | TRBV7-2 | - | TRBD1 | TRBJ1-2
CASSQDLLSERVSETQYF | TGTGCCAGCAGCCAAGATCTCTTATCCGAGAGGGTAAGCGAGACCCAGTACTTC | TRBV3-1/TRBV3-2 | - | - | TRBJ2-5
CATRGRQPQHF | TGTGCCACCAGGGGGCGTCAGCCCCAGCATTTT | TRBV24-1 | - | - | TRBJ1-5
CASRTGQVKEQFF | TGTGCCAGCAGGACGGGACAGGTAAAGGAGCAGTTCTTC | TRBV12-3/TRBV12-4 | once | TRBD1 | TRBJ2-1
CASSEGRRSTYEQYF | TGTGCCAGCAGTGAGGGCAGGAGGAGTACCTACGAGCAGTACTTC | TRBV2 | - | - | TRBJ2-7
CASSQGGTNGEKLFF | TGCGCCAGCAGCCAAGGAGGGACAAATGGTGAAAAACTGTTTTTT | TRBV4-1 | - | - | TRBJ1-4
CASSLVGRGSNEQFF | TGTGCCAGCAGCCTCGTAGGCAGGGGGAGTAATGAGCAGTTCTTC | TRBV13 | - | TRBD1 | TRBJ2-1
CASSVEGSSLAGVRNEQYF | TGTGCCAGCAGCGTAGAAGGGTCGAGTCTAGCGGGAGTGAGGAACGAGCAGTACTTC | TRBV9 | - | TRBD2 | TRBJ2-7
CATSDADRGDYGYTF | TGTGCCACCAGTGATGCTGACAGGGGCGACTATGGCTACACCTTC | TRBV24-1 | - | TRBD1 | TRBJ1-2
CASSSREEGSFNSPLHF | TGTGCCAGCAGCTCCAGGGAGGAGGGCTCGTTTAATTCACCCCTCCACTTT | TRBV28 | - | - | TRBJ1-6
CASSFKGEKRQREEKLFF | TGTGCCAGCAGCTTTAAGGGGGAGAAGCGACAGCGAGAGGAAAAACTGTTTTTT | TRBV7-9 | many | - | TRBJ1-4
CASSEGEGRGEKLFF | TGTGCCAGCAGCGAGGGGGAGGGTCGTGGTGAAAAACTGTTTTTT | TRBV7-8 | - | - | TRBJ1-4
CAWSVLKTVGYTF | TGTGCCTGGAGTGTACTGAAGACAGTCGGCTACACCTTC | TRBV30 | - | - | TRBJ1-2
CASSYDREETQYF | TGTGCCAGTAGTTACGACAGGGAAGAGACCCAGTACTTC | TRBV19 | - | TRBD1 | TRBJ2-5
CASSFSVGGQGFPQHF | TGTGCCAGCAGCTTTTCGGTAGGAGGGCAGGGATTCCCCCAGCATTTT | TRBV7-8 | - | - | TRBJ1-5
CATSSGVLETQYF | TGTGCCACCAGTTCCGGGGTACTCGAGACCCAGTACTTC | TRBV24-1 | - | - | TRBJ2-5
CASSWGTGGEKLFF | TGTGCCAGCAGCTGGGGGACAGGGGGTGAAAAACTGTTTTTT | TRBV7-8 | - | TRBD1 | TRBJ1-4
CASSQDRTSGSRVGETQYF | TGTGCCAGCAGCCAAGATCGGACTAGCGGGAGTAGAGTGGGGGAGACCCAGTACTTC | TRBV4-2 | - | TRBD2 | TRBJ2-5
CASSLAPGGTEAFF | TGTGCCAGCAGCTTGGCCCCAGGGGGCACTGAAGCTTTCTTT | TRBV7-9 | - | TRBD1 | TRBJ1-1
CASSLQEGKQETQYF | TGTGCCAGCAGCTTGCAGGAGGGCAAACAAGAGACCCAGTACTTC | TRBV5-4 | - | - | TRBJ2-5
CASSSDRGGEAFF | TGTGCCAGCAGCTCTGACAGGGGAGGTGAAGCTTTCTTT | TRBV7-8 | - | TRBD1 | TRBJ1-1
CASSGPTGNTEAFF | TGTGCCAGCAGTGGACCGACAGGGAACACTGAAGCTTTCTTT | TRBV25-1 | - | - | TRBJ1-1